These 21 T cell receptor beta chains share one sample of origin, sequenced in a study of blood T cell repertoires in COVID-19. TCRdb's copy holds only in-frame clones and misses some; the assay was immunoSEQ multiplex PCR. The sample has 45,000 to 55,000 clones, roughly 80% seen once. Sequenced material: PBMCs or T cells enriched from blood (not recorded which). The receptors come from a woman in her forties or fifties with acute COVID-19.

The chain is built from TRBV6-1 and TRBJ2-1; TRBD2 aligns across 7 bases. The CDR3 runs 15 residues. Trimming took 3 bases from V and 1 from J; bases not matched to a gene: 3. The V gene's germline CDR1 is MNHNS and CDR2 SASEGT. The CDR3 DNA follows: TGTGCCAGCAGTGAGGGGGGGGGTTCCTACAATGAGCAGTTCTTC. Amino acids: CASSEGGGSYNEQFF.

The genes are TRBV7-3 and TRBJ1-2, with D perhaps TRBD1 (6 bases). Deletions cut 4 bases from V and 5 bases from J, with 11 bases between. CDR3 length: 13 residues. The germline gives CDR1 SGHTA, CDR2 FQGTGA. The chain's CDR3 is CASSSGGLYGYTF. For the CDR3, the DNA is TGTGCCAGCAGCTCCGGGGGGCTTTATGGCTACACCTTC.

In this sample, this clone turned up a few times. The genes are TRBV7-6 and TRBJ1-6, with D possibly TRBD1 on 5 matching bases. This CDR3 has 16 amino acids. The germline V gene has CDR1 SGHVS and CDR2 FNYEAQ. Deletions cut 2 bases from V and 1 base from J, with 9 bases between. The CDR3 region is CASSLLGGSYNSPLHF. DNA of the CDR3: TGTGCCAGCAGCTTATTGGGGGGGTCCTATAATTCACCCCTCCACTTT.

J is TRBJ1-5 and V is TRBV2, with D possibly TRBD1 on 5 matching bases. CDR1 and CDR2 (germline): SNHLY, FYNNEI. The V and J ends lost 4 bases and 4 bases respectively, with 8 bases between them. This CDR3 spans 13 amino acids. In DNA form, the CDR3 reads TGTGCCAGCAGTGGCAGGGCTAATCAGCCCCAGCATTTT. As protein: CASSGRANQPQHF. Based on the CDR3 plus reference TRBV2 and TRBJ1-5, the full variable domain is EPEVTQTPSHQVTQMGQEVILRCVPISNHLYFYWYRQILGQKVEFLVSFYNNEISEKSEIFDDQFSVERPDGSNFTLKIRSTKLEDSAMYFCASSGRANQPQHFGDGTRLSIL.

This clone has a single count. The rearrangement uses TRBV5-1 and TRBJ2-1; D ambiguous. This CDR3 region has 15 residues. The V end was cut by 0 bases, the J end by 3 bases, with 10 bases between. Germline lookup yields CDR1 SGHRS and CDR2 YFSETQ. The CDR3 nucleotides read TGCGCCAGCAGCTTGGCCAACAGTCACTACAATGAGCAGTTCTTC. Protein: CASSLANSHYNEQFF. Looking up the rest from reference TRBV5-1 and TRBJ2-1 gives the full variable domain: KAGVTQTPRYLIKTRGQQVTLSCSPISGHRSVSWYQQTPGQGLQFLFEYFSETQRNKGNFPGRFSGRQFSNSRSEMNVSTLELGDSALYLCASSLANSHYNEQFFGPGTRLTVL.

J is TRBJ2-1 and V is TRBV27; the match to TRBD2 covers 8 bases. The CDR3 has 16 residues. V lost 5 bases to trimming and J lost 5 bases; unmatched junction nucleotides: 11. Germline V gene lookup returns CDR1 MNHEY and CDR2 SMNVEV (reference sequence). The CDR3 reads CASSPERGTTNNEQFF. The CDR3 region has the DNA TGTGCCAGCAGTCCAGAGCGGGGGACGACAAACAATGAGCAGTTCTTC.

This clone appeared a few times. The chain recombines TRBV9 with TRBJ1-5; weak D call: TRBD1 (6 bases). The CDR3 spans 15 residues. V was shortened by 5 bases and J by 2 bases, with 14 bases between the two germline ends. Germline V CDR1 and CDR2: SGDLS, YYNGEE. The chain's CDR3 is CASSRDIMGNQPQHF. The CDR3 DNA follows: TGTGCCAGCAGTAGGGACATAATGGGCAATCAGCCCCAGCATTTT.

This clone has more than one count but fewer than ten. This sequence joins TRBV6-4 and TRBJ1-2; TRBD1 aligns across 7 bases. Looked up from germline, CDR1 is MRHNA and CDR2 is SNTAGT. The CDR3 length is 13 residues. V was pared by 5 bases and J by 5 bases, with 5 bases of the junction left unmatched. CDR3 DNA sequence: TGTGCCAGCAGTCAAACAGGGGTATATGGCTACACCTTC. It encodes CASSQTGVYGYTF.

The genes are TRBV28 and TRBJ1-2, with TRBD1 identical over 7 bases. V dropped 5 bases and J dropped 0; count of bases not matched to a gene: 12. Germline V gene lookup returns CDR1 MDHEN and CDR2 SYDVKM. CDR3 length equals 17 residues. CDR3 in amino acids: CASSGGTGVHPNYGYTF. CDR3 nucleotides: TGTGCCAGCAGTGGGGGCACAGGGGTCCACCCTAACTATGGCTACACCTTC.

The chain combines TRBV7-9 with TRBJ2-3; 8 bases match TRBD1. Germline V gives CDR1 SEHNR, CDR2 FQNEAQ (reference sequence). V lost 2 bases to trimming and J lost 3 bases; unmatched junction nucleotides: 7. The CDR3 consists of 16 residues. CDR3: CASSLNDRGRTDTQYF. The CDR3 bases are TGTGCCAGCAGCTTAAATGACAGGGGTAGGACAGATACGCAGTATTTT. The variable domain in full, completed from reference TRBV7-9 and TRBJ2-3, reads DTGVSQNPRHKITKRGQNVTFRCDPISEHNRLYWYRQTLGQGPEFLTYFQNEAQLEKSRLLSDRFSAERPKGSFSTLEIQRTEQGDSAMYLCASSLNDRGRTDTQYFGPGTRLTVL.

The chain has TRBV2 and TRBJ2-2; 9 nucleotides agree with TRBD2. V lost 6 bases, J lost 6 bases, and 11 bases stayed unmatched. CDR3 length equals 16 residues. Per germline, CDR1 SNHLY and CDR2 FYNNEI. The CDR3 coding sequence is TGTGCCAGCAGGACCGGGACTAGCAACTCGGCCGGGGAGCTGTTTTTT. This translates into CASRTGTSNSAGELFF. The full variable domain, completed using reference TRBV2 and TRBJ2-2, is EPEVTQTPSHQVTQMGQEVILRCVPISNHLYFYWYRQILGQKVEFLVSFYNNEISEKSEIFDDQFSVERPDGSNFTLKIRSTKLEDSAMYFCASRTGTSNSAGELFFGEGSRLTVL.

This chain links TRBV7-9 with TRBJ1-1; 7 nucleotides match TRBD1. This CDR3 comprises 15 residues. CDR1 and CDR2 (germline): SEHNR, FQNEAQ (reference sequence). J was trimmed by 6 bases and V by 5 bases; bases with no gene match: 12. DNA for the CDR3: TGTGCCAGCAGCCGCCCCGGGACAGCGGGGGCTGAAGCTTTCTTT. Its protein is CASSRPGTAGAEAFF. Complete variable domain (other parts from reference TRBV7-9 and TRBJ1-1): DTGVSQNPRHKITKRGQNVTFRCDPISEHNRLYWYRQTLGQGPEFLTYFQNEAQLEKSRLLSDRFSAERPKGSFSTLEIQRTEQGDSAMYLCASSRPGTAGAEAFFGQGTRLTVV.

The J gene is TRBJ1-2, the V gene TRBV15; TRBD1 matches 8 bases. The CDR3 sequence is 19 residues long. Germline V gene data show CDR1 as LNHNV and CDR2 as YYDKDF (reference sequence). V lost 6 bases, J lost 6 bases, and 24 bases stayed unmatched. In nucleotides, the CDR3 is TGTGCCACCAGTAGCACTTCTCGGACAGGGCGGGCTCGCTTTCATGGCTACACCTTC. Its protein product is CATSSTSRTGRARFHGYTF.

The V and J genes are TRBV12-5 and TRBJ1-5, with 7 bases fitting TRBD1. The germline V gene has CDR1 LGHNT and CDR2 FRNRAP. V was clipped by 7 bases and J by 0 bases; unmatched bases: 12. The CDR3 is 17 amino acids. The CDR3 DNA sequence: TGTGCTAGTGTTCCCGACAGGGCCCGATATAGCAATCAGCCCCAGCATTTT. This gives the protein CASVPDRARYSNQPQHF.

CDR3: CASSSTYNEQFF. In DNA form, the CDR3 reads TGTGCCAGCAGTTCCACATACAATGAGCAGTTCTTC. V and J are TRBV28 and TRBJ2-1; D gene unclear. Germline-derived CDR1 and CDR2 are MDHEN and SYDVKM. Deletions cut 4 bases from V and 4 bases from J, with 5 bases between. The CDR3 is made up of 12 amino acids.

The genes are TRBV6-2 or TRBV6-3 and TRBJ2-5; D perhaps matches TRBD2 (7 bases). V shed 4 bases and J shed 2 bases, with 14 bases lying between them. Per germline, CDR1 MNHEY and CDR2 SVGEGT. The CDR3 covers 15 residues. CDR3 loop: CASSWGGARQETQYF. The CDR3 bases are TGTGCCAGCAGTTGGGGGGGGGCGCGGCAAGAGACCCAGTACTTC.

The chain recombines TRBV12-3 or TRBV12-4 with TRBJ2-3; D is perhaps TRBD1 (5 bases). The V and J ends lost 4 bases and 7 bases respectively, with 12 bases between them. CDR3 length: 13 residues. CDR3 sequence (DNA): TGTGCCAGCAGTTCCGACCAGGGAAATACGCAGTATTTT. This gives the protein CASSSDQGNTQYF.

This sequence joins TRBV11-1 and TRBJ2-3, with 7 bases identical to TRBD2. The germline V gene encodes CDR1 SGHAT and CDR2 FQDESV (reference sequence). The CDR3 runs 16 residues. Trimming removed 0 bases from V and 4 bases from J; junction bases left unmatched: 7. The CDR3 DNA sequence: TGTGCCAGCAGCTTAGCCCGCGGGCGGGGGTCAGATACGCAGTATTTT. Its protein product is CASSLARGRGSDTQYF. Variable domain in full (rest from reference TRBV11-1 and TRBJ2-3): EAEVAQSPRYKITEKSQAVAFWCDPISGHATLYWYRQILGQGPELLVQFQDESVVDDSQLPKDRFSAERLKGVDSTLKIQPAELGDSAMYLCASSLARGRGSDTQYFGPGTRLTVL.

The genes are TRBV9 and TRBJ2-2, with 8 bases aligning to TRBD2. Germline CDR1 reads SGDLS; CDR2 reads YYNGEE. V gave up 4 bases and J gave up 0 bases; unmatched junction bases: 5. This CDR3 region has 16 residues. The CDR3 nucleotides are TGTGCCAGCAGCTTAACTAGCGGAGCGAACACCGGGGAGCTGTTTTTT. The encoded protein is CASSLTSGANTGELFF.

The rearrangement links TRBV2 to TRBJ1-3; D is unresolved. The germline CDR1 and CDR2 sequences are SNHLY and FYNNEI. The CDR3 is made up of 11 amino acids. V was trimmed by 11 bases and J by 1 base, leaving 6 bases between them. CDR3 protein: CAVMSGNTIYF. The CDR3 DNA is TGTGCCGTTATGTCTGGAAACACCATATATTTT.

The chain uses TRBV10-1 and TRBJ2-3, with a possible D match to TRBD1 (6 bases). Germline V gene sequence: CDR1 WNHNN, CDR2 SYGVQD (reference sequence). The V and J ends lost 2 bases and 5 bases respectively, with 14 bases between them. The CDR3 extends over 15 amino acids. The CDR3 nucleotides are TGCGCCAGCAGTGAGAACCCAGGGGTGGGAGATACGCAGTATTTT. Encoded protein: CASSENPGVGDTQYF.